The 20 T cell receptor beta chains presented below share a single source sample, sequenced in a study of blood T cell repertoires in COVID-19 (dated by TCRdb to about 2020). The protocol used for the library was the immunoSEQ multiplex PCR assay. The immuneACCESS repertoire file appears here via TCRdb, limited to in-frame rearrangements. These files lack a portion of the clones; in checked studies, under half of the deficit traces to unresolved V genes, and the cause of the others is not known. The sample table records 100,000 to 150,000 clones; around nine tenths of these occur just once. The ten largest clones take up approximately 8.1% of the sample. Sequencing input: peripheral blood. Every receptor here comes from a man in his fifties with acute or convalescent COVID-19.

DNA for the CDR3: TGTGCCAGCAGCTTAGTTTCCTCGGGCGGGATAGTGGAGCAGTACTTC. It encodes CASSLVSSGGIVEQYF. The chain recombines TRBV11-3 with TRBJ2-7; TRBD2 might be the D (6 bases). Germline CDR1 SGHNT, CDR2 YENEEA. The CDR3 sequence is 16 residues long. Trimming removed 1 base from V and 7 bases from J, with 20 bases in between.

V and J are TRBV3-1 (or the pseudogene TRBV3-2) and TRBJ1-4; no firm D call. The CDR3 spans 14 residues. The germline V and J ends were trimmed by 3 bases and 10 bases, with 15 bases remaining between them. From germline, CDR1 is LGHDT and CDR2 YNNKEL (reference sequence). CDR3 region: CASSQSGVEGKLFF. In nucleotides, the CDR3 is TGTGCCAGCAGCCAGAGCGGGGTCGAGGGAAAACTGTTTTTT.

V is TRBV6-2 or TRBV6-3 and J is TRBJ1-5; D gene unclear. The CDR3 has 13 residues. In germline, CDR1 is MNHEY, CDR2 SVGEGT. V was cut by 2 bases and J by 7 bases, with 9 bases left in between. In nucleotides, the CDR3 is TGTGCCAGCAGTTACGACTATAGGCAGCCCCAGCATTTT. The encoded protein is CASSYDYRQPQHF.

The chain recombines TRBV6-1 with TRBJ1-3; TRBD1 is a possible D gene (6 bases). V lost 3 bases and J lost 2, with 8 bases in between. This CDR3 is built from 14 residues. Germline assignment: CDR1 MNHNS and CDR2 SASEGT. As DNA, the CDR3 is TGTGCCAGCAGTGACACAGGGACTGGAAACACCATATATTTT. Translating it yields CASSDTGTGNTIYF.

V and J are TRBV5-6 and TRBJ1-2; TRBD1 matches at 9 bases. Germline CDR1 reads SGHDT; CDR2 reads YYEEEE. The CDR3 has 13 residues. The trim removed 7 bases at V and 4 bases at J, leaving 5 bases unmatched. The CDR3 DNA follows: TGTGCCAGCGATACAGGGGGCAGCTATGGCTACACCTTC. Translation: CASDTGGSYGYTF.

This chain connects TRBV11-2 to TRBJ1-2; 7 bases fit TRBD1. The V segment lost 3 bases and the J segment 2 bases; nucleotides outside the gene matches: 3. Germline V gene sequence: CDR1 SGHAT, CDR2 FQNNGV. The CDR3 is 14 amino acids. This CDR3 reads CASSFETGNYGYTF. In DNA, the CDR3 is TGTGCCAGCAGCTTCGAGACAGGGAACTATGGCTACACCTTC.

This rearrangement joins TRBV15 to TRBJ2-4; D uncertain. V lost 5 bases, J lost 3 bases, and 11 bases lay in between. The CDR3 totals 14 residues. CDR1 LNHNV and CDR2 YYDKDF come from the germline V gene (reference sequence). The CDR3 protein is CATSVERSKNIQYF. The CDR3 nucleotides read TGTGCCACCAGCGTGGAGCGAAGCAAAAACATTCAGTACTTC.

The rearrangement links TRBV3-1 (or the pseudogene TRBV3-2) to TRBJ2-2; TRBD2 aligns across 7 bases. The CDR3 loop spans 16 amino acids. Trimming at V came to 4 bases and at J to 4 bases, leaving 9 bases not matched to a gene. Germline V lookup: CDR1 LGHDT, CDR2 YNNKEL (reference sequence). Written as DNA, the CDR3 is TGTGCCAGCAGCCGTGGCGGGAGAAGTGTCACCGGGGAGCTGTTTTTT. Translation gives CASSRGGRSVTGELFF.

The chain joins TRBV19 to TRBJ1-1, with TRBD1 as a possible D gene (5 bases). The germline V gene encodes CDR1 LNHDA and CDR2 SQIVND (reference sequence). V lost 10 bases and J lost 0, with 12 bases in between. The CDR3 loop spans 13 amino acids. CDR3: CATLGQMNTEAFF. Written as DNA, the CDR3 is TGTGCCACTTTGGGGCAGATGAACACTGAAGCTTTCTTT.

This rearrangement joins TRBV4-1 to TRBJ2-7, with 11 positions matching TRBD1. CDR1 is MGHRA and CDR2 is YSYEKL in the germline V gene. This CDR3 spans 15 amino acids. V trimming: 1 base; J trimming: 4 bases; junction bases outside the gene matches: 3. CDR3 sequence reads: CASSQVGQGAYEQYF. CDR3 nucleotides: TGCGCCAGCAGCCAAGTTGGACAGGGGGCGTACGAGCAGTACTTC.

The chain joins TRBV11-2 to TRBJ1-1, with TRBD1 matching over 10 bases. CDR1 is SGHAT, CDR2 FQNNGV, per germline. The CDR3 has 17 amino acids. Trimming took 2 bases from V and 1 from J; bases not matched to a gene: 7. CDR3 DNA: TGTGCCAGCAGCTTAAGAGACAGGGGGCGGGAGAACACTGAAGCTTTCTTT. Its translation is CASSLRDRGRENTEAFF.

The chain joins TRBV5-4 to TRBJ2-7; 7 bases are shared with TRBD2. Germline V gene data show CDR1 as SGHNT and CDR2 as YYREEE (reference sequence). The CDR3 is made up of 11 amino acids. V lost 3 bases, J lost 7 bases, and 1 base stayed unmatched. The CDR3 spells CASSWGGEQYF. In DNA form, the CDR3 reads TGTGCCAGCAGCTGGGGGGGTGAGCAGTACTTC.

J is TRBJ1-3 and V is TRBV2; D is undetermined. The V gene lost 8 bases and the J gene lost 0 bases, with 8 bases spanning the gap. Germline loops: CDR1 SNHLY, CDR2 FYNNEI. This CDR3 contains 13 residues. For the CDR3, the DNA is TGTGCCAGCGGAGTCACCTCTGGAAACACCATATATTTT. The encoded protein is CASGVTSGNTIYF.

This clone was seen a few times. V gene TRBV5-8 combines with J gene TRBJ2-1; tentative D call: TRBD2 (5 bases). This CDR3 has 15 residues. Germline V gives CDR1 SGHTS, CDR2 YDEGEE. Trimming took 6 bases from V and 6 from J, leaving 19 bases between them. The CDR3 here is CASMRWRAQINEQFF. CDR3 sequence (DNA): TGTGCCAGCATGAGGTGGCGGGCCCAAATCAATGAGCAGTTCTTC.

The chain couples TRBV7-2 to TRBJ2-2, with no clear D. CDR1 and CDR2 from the germline V gene are SGHTA and FQGNSA. V lost 5 bases to trimming and J lost 5 bases, with 15 bases between them. The CDR3 has 15 residues. The CDR3 nucleotides read TGTGCCAGCAGCGCCCAAAGACTGGCTACCGGGGAGCTGTTTTTT. It specifies CASSAQRLATGELFF.

The rearrangement uses TRBV18 and TRBJ2-3, with 12 nucleotides matching TRBD2. J was trimmed by 1 base and V by 3 bases; bases with no gene match: 5. The CDR3 length is 17 residues. Germline V gene data show CDR1 as KGHSH and CDR2 as LQKENI. The CDR3 loop is CASSPQTSGSGTDTQYF. The CDR3 DNA reads as TGTGCCAGCTCACCCCAGACTAGCGGGAGTGGCACAGATACGCAGTATTTT.

Note on this clone: Germline is not matched at one junction end, which may reflect a read error. This rearrangement joins TRBV19 to TRBJ2-2; D unclear. This CDR3 has 14 residues. Germline CDR1 LNHDA, CDR2 SQIVND (reference sequence). CDR3 sequence: CASSIGAHTGELFF. CDR3 in DNA: TGTGCCAGTAGTATAGGGGCCCACACAGGGGAGCTGTTTTTT.

The chain has TRBV3-1 (or the pseudogene TRBV3-2) and TRBJ2-7, with D possibly matching TRBD2 (6 bases). CDR1 is LGHDT, CDR2 YNNKEL, per germline (reference sequence). With 5 bases removed from V and 2 bases from J, the gap between germline ends came to 13 bases. The CDR3 consists of 14 residues. The CDR3 coding sequence is TGTGCCAGCAGCTCCGGGACTTCCCCCTACGAGCAGTACTTC. This codes for CASSSGTSPYEQYF.

The V and J genes are TRBV27 and TRBJ1-2; 10 nucleotides align to TRBD1. V gave up 4 bases and J gave up 8 bases; unmatched junction bases: 10. This CDR3 comprises 15 residues. Germline lookup yields CDR1 MNHEY and CDR2 SMNVEV (reference sequence). The CDR3 DNA sequence: TGTGCCAGCAGTTCGACAGGGGGCATCTTAGAGGGCTACACCTTC. Its protein is CASSSTGGILEGYTF.

This clone was found a few times. The chain is built from TRBV6-5 and TRBJ2-7; a possible D gene is TRBD2 (6 bases). The germline V and J ends were trimmed by 2 bases and 4 bases, with 15 bases remaining between them. CDR1 MNHEY and CDR2 SVGAGI come from the germline V gene. The CDR3 runs to 15 residues. CDR3 nucleotide sequence: TGTGCCAGCAGTTACACCTGGAGGGGTATATACGAGCAGTACTTC. This gives the protein CASSYTWRGIYEQYF.